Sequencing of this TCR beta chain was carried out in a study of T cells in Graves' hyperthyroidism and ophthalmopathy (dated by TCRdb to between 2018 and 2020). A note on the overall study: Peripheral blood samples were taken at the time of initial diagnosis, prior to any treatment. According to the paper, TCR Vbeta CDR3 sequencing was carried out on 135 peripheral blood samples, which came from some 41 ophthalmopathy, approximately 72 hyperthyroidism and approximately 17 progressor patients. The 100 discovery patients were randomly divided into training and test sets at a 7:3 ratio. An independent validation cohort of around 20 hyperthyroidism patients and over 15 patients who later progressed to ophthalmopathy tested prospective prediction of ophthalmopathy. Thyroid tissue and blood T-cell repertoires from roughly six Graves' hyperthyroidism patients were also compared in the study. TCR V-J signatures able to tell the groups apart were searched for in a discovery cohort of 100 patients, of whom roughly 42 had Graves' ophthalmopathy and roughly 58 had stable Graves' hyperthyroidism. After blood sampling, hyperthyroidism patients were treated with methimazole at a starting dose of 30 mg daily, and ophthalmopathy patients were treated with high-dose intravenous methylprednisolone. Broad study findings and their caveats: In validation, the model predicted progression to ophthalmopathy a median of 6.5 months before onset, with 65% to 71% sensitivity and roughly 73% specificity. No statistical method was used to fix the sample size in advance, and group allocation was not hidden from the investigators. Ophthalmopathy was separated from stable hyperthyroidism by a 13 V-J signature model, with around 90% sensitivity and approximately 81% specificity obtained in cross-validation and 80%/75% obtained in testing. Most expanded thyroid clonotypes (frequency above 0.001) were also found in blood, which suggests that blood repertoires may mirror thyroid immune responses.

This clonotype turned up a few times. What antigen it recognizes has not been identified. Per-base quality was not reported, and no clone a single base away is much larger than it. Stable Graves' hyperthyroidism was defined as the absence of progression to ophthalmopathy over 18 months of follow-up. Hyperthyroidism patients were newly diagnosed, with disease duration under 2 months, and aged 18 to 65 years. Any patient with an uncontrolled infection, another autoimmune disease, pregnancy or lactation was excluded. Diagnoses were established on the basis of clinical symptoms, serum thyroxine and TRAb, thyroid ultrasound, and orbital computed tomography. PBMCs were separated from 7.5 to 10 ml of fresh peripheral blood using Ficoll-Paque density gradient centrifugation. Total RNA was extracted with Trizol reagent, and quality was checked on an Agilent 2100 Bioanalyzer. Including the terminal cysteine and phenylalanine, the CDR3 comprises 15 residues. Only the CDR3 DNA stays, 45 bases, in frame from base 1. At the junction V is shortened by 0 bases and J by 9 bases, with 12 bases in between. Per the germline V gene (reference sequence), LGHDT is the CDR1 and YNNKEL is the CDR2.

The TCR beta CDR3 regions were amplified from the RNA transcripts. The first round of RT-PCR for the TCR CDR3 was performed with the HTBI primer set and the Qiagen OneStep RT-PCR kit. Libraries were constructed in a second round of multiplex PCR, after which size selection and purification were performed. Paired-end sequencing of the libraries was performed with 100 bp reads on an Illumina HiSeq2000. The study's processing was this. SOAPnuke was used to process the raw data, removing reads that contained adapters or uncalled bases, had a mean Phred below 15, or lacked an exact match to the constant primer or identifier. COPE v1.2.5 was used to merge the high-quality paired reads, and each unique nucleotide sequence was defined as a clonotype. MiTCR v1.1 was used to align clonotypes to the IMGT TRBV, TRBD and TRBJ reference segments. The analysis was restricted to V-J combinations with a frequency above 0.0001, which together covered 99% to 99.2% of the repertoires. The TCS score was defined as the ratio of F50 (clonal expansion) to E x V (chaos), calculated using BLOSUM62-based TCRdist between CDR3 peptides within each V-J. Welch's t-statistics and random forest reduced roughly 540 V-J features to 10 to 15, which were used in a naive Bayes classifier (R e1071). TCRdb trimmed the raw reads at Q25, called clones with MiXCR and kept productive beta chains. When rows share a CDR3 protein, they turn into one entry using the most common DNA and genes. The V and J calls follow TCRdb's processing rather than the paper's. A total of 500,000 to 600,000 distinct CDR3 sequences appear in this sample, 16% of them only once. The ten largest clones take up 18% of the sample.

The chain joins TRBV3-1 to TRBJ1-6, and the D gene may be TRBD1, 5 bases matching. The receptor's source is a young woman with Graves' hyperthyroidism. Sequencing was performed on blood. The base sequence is TGTGCCAGCAGCCAAGATAAGGGCGGGGGTTCACCCCTCCACTTT. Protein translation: CASSQDKGGGSPLHF. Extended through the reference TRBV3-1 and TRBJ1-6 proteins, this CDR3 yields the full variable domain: DTAVSQTPKYLVTQMGNDKSIKCEQNLGHDTMYWYKQDSKKFLKIMFSYNNKELIINETVPNRFSPKSPDKAHLNLHINSLELGDSAVYFCASSQDKGGGSPLHFGNGTRLTVT.